The present entry profiles one T cell receptor (beta chain) with its context. The record originates from a study of cytomegalovirus exposure and HLA in healthy donors. PCR employed 60 Vbeta and 13 Jbeta primers. Produced via immunoSEQ multiplex PCR; TCRdb's table is partial and in-frame only. This sample carries around 63,000 clones, with approximately 1.6% going to the ten biggest clones. The CDR3 sequence is 16 residues long. The V and J ends lost 0 bases and 3 bases, in that order; junction bases with no gene match: 4. Germline lookup yields CDR1 LGHNA and CDR2 YNFKEQ. The source of this sequence is a young woman in good health and CMV-seronegative. Sequenced sample: PBMCs. The chain recombines TRBV4-2 with TRBJ2-7; 11 positions match TRBD2. CDR3 coding DNA: TGTGCCAGCAGCCAAGATCCTAGCGGGGGGTTCTACGAGCAGTACTTC. Amino acid sequence: CASSQDPSGGFYEQYF.